The entry that follows covers one TCR beta chain sequence. This sample also contains other DNA sequences that code for the same CDR3. These data belong to a study of blood T cell repertoires in COVID-19. J was trimmed by 0 bases and V by 2 bases; bases with no gene match: 0. Germline-derived CDR1 and CDR2 are SGDLS and YYNGEE. CDR3 size: 15 residues. The repertoire was sequenced with immunoSEQ multiplex PCR; TCRdb's copy has only in-frame clones and lacks some. The table lists about 86,000 clones, approximately 90% of them singletons. The receptor comes from a woman aged 50 to 60 with acute COVID-19. The sequenced sample was PBMCs or T cells enriched from blood (not recorded which). This chain connects TRBV9 to TRBJ2-1, with 9 bases aligning to TRBD2. CDR3 loop: CASSVSGSSYNEQFF. CDR3 sequence (DNA): TGTGCCAGCAGCGTTAGCGGGAGCTCCTACAATGAGCAGTTCTTC.